The present entry profiles one TCR beta chain with its context. Its target is not known. At survey level, the immunoSEQ assay was run in its v3.0 version. The table came from immunoSEQ multiplex PCR; TCRdb's copy has only in-frame clones and leaves some out. The sample lists about 14,000 clones; over 65% were seen once. There are 15 residues in the CDR3. The germline V gene has CDR1 SGHNT and CDR2 YENEEA. J gave up 5 bases and V 1 base, and 6 bases lay outside the gene matches. The sample belongs to a study of long-term antiretroviral therapy in people with HIV. Across the study: The earliest samples predate the 2015 immediate-ART recommendation by about a decade.

Whole-study results and caveats: Investigators report no available data on ART adherence, viral resistance or therapy changes. Controls exceeded HIV repertoires in CDR3 length range.

The receptor was isolated from a man aged 35 to 55 with HIV. The chain is built from TRBV11-3 and TRBJ2-7; 9 nucleotides align to TRBD1. The source was unsorted PBMCs, collected 1.3 years before starting antiretroviral therapy. The CDR3 here is CASSLARGQGHEQYF. The CDR3 DNA is TGTGCCAGCAGCTTAGCCAGGGGACAGGGACACGAGCAGTACTTC.